This section outlines one TCR beta chain sequence together with its context. The target of this receptor is not known. No much larger clone exists at a distance of one base, and base qualities are not known. Each collaborating institution followed its own protocols to collect whole blood in K2EDTA tubes. For TCRbeta analysis, collaborator samples were shipped as frozen whole blood, as isolated PBMCs, or as DNA extracted from either sample type. This specimen comes from a study of blood T cell repertoires in COVID-19 (dated by TCRdb to between 2020 and 2021). Regarding the study in general: Collaborator samples came from the United States, Italy and Spain and covered acute and convalescent phases of COVID-19. The material from the prospective study consisted of cDNA or gDNA derived from T cells, B-cell-depleted T cells, or PBMCs. Deeply sampled blood TCRbeta repertoires from subjects exposed to, actively infected with, or recovered from COVID-19 were included in the dataset. The repertoires were made available in a free public database intended to serve as a resource for research on the immune response to SARS-CoV-2. Samples were obtained from the ongoing ImmuneRACE study (first 160 participants) and from over 1,000 subjects provided by 6 global collaborators. Sample metadata almost always included a de-identified subject ID, COVID-19 status, age in years and sex. Where HLA class I and class II types were available, the types were taken from metadata supplied by the sample provider, not from assay-based typing.

The research as a whole found: The quantity of clinical and demographic metadata differed by source and by participant and was supplied without curation.

Inclusive of the bounding cysteine and phenylalanine, the CDR3 is 19 residues long. The only DNA kept is the CDR3, 57 bases in frame from the first base. After removal of 0 bases from V and 7 bases from J, the junction retains 19 bases not matched to a gene. Taken from the germline V gene, the CDR1 and CDR2 loops are SGHRS and YFSETQ. TCRbeta CDR3 regions were amplified from genomic DNA by means of the immunoSEQ Assay, a bias-controlled multiplex PCR. Processing in the source paper ran as follows. The number of nucleated cells in each sample was estimated from the amplification of reference gene primers within the assay. To quantify the absolute abundance of each unique TCRbeta CDR3 rearrangement, sequence reads were collapsed and filtered. For each sample, productive Simpson clonality was calculated as the square root of Simpson's diversity index across productive rearrangements. TCRdb mirrors the immuneACCESS table, restricted to in-frame sequences. Some clones are absent from its copies; in checked studies, under half trace to an unresolved V gene, and the reason for the others is unknown. V and J calls and clone size are as listed in that table; D and trimming were resolved from the DNA. The table for this sample lists some 90,000 clones; around 88% of them were counted only once. More than 1% of the sample rests with the top ten.

The source material was peripheral blood. This sequence was found in a man older than 75 with active or convalescent COVID-19. The sequence links TRBV5-1 to TRBJ2-1; 7 central bases correspond to TRBD2. The nucleotide sequence is given as TGCGCCAGCAGCTTGGTGGTTTTCGGGGGAGGGCCTATTAGGAATGAGCAGTTCTTC. Translated, it reads CASSLVVFGGGPIRNEQFF.